The present TCR beta chain was sequenced within a study of T-cell memory formation after mild COVID-19. Whole-study context: Largely, TCR clusters stayed within a single donor.

5'RACE primed from the constant segment yielded TCR alpha and TCR beta cDNA libraries bearing sample barcodes and UMIs. One entry per CDR3 protein results from TCRdb running MiXCR on the 5' RACE reads. The sample yields 300,000 to 350,000 distinct CDR3 sequences, roughly an eighth seen once. In its sample, this clonotype was seen many times. The target antigen is unknown. Study findings and constraints: Balance between CD4 and CD8 was seen in clones contracting day 15 to 85, and a CD4+ lean was seen in later expanders. Still unconfirmed is whether the second-wave clones peaking on day 37 recognized SARS-CoV-2.

CDR3 length equals 14 residues. Germline lookup yields CDR1 SGHVS and CDR2 FNYEAQ. V lost 2 bases to trimming and J lost 5 bases, with 9 bases between them. This clonotype was sampled from a young man who had mild COVID-19 (a few samples of this study predate the infection). Cell type and time point are not known. The sequencing input was PBMCs or a T cell subset sorted from them (not recorded which). The gene calls are TRBV7-6 and TRBJ2-2; no firm D call. The CDR3 is CASSLPSNTGELFF. The CDR3 DNA reads TGTGCCAGCAGCTTACCCTCAAATACCGGGGAGCTGTTTTTT.